This is a list of T cell receptor beta chains from one sample in a study of blood T cell repertoires in COVID-19. Libraries were prepared by immunoSEQ multiplex PCR; TCRdb keeps only in-frame clonotypes and omits some of them. There are more than 100,000 clones in the sample; 87% occur only once, and 2.5% lies in the top ten. Sequencing used peripheral blood. These receptors were collected from a man in his forties or fifties with active COVID-19. CDR3s include the opening cysteine and the closing phenylalanine or tryptophan. Each record gives: clone size, D gene, J gene, V gene, CDR3 DNA, CDR3 protein. A D gene is named only where the DNA matches it firmly. Expanded clones are given a class, and other clones once, few, many or no size at all.

clone size: .
D gene: TRBD1
J gene: TRBJ1-4
V gene: TRBV9
CDR3 DNA: TGTGCCAGCAGCGAACACAGGGGAACTAATGAAAAACTGTTTTTT
CDR3 protein: CASSEHRGTNEKLFF

clone size: few
D gene: .
J gene: TRBJ1-1
V gene: TRBV4-1
CDR3 DNA: TGCGCCAGCAGCCAATCCCCCCTTGGAGGAGCTTTCTTT
CDR3 protein: CASSQSPLGGAFF

clone size: .
D gene: TRBD2
J gene: TRBJ2-5
V gene: TRBV5-1
CDR3 DNA: TGCGCCAGCAGGTCTAGCGGGGGGCCGGCAGAGACCCAGTACTTC
CDR3 protein: CASRSSGGPAETQYF

clone size: once
D gene: .
J gene: TRBJ1-4
V gene: TRBV5-5
CDR3 DNA: TGTGCCAGCAGCTTCGGGGGGAGTACGGAAAAACTGTTTTTT
CDR3 protein: CASSFGGSTEKLFF

clone size: .
D gene: TRBD1
J gene: TRBJ1-4
V gene: TRBV7-9
CDR3 DNA: TGTGCCAGCAGCTCCCTGGACAGGGTTGAAAAACTGTTTTTT
CDR3 protein: CASSSLDRVEKLFF

clone size: .
D gene: TRBD1
J gene: TRBJ2-5
V gene: TRBV5-1
CDR3 DNA: TGCGCCAGCAGCTTGGCCCCCGACAGGGAAGAGACCCAGTACTTC
CDR3 protein: CASSLAPDREETQYF

clone size: .
D gene: .
J gene: TRBJ1-2
V gene: TRBV7-8
CDR3 DNA: TGTGCCAGCAGCCCCAGGCGGGGCGACTATGGCTACACCTTC
CDR3 protein: CASSPRRGDYGYTF

clone size: few
D gene: .
J gene: TRBJ2-1
V gene: TRBV7-2
CDR3 DNA: TGTGCCAGCAGCTTAGGACTCAATGAGCAGTTCTTC
CDR3 protein: CASSLGLNEQFF

clone size: .
D gene: .
J gene: TRBJ1-1
V gene: TRBV28
CDR3 DNA: TGTGCCAGCAGTTTACGGGGGAGAGGCACTGAAGCTTTCTTT
CDR3 protein: CASSLRGRGTEAFF

clone size: once
D gene: TRBD1
J gene: TRBJ2-2
V gene: TRBV11-2
CDR3 DNA: TGTGCCAGCAGCCCCGACAGGGATCGACGGACCGGGGAGCTGTTTTTT
CDR3 protein: CASSPDRDRRTGELFF

clone size: few
D gene: .
J gene: TRBJ1-4
V gene: TRBV11-2
CDR3 DNA: TGTGCCAGCAGCCCATTTGGTAGGGGTCCTAATGAAAAACTGTTTTTT
CDR3 protein: CASSPFGRGPNEKLFF

clone size: few
D gene: .
J gene: TRBJ2-1
V gene: TRBV9
CDR3 DNA: TGTGCCAGCAGCGCTCCCCCGGGGCGGGGGCACAATGAGCAGTTCTTC
CDR3 protein: CASSAPPGRGHNEQFF

clone size: .
D gene: TRBD1
J gene: TRBJ1-2
V gene: TRBV7-3
CDR3 DNA: TGTGCCAGCAGCTTGGGGACAGGGCCTCATGGCTACACCTTC
CDR3 protein: CASSLGTGPHGYTF

clone size: .
D gene: .
J gene: TRBJ2-7
V gene: TRBV7-8
CDR3 DNA: TGTGCCAGCAGCCAGGACACCTACGAGCAGTACTTC
CDR3 protein: CASSQDTYEQYF

clone size: .
D gene: TRBD2
J gene: TRBJ2-7
V gene: TRBV18
CDR3 DNA: TGTGCCAGCTCCCTCGGGGGGATACCTTCCTACGAGCAGTACTTC
CDR3 protein: CASSLGGIPSYEQYF

clone size: .
D gene: .
J gene: TRBJ1-5
V gene: TRBV29-1
CDR3 DNA: TGCAGCGTTGGCGAAGAGAATCAGCCCCAGCATTTT
CDR3 protein: CSVGEENQPQHF

clone size: .
D gene: TRBD1
J gene: TRBJ1-4
V gene: TRBV9
CDR3 DNA: TGTGCCAGCAGCGTAGATAACAGGGGAGGTGAAAAACTGTTTTTT
CDR3 protein: CASSVDNRGGEKLFF

clone size: .
D gene: .
J gene: TRBJ2-2
V gene: TRBV19
CDR3 DNA: TGTGCCAGTAGTATCGGGCAGGGGTTCACCGGGGAGCTGTTTTTT
CDR3 protein: CASSIGQGFTGELFF

clone size: .
D gene: .
J gene: TRBJ2-3
V gene: TRBV18
CDR3 DNA: TGTGCCAGCTCACCGGAGGTGGGAGGCACAGATACGCAGTATTTT
CDR3 protein: CASSPEVGGTDTQYF

clone size: .
D gene: TRBD2
J gene: TRBJ2-3
V gene: TRBV11-2
CDR3 DNA: TGTGCCAGCAGCTTGACTAGCGGACGCACAGATACGCAGTATTTT
CDR3 protein: CASSLTSGRTDTQYF

clone size: .
D gene: TRBD1
J gene: TRBJ2-1
V gene: TRBV5-1
CDR3 DNA: TGCGCCAGCAACCTGGGGGCAGGGGGTACGGATGAGCAGTTCTTC
CDR3 protein: CASNLGAGGTDEQFF

clone size: once
D gene: .
J gene: TRBJ1-2
V gene: TRBV9
CDR3 DNA: TGTGCCAGCAGCGCCGGGGGGCGCGTCTATGGCTACACCTTC
CDR3 protein: CASSAGGRVYGYTF

clone size: .
D gene: TRBD2
J gene: TRBJ2-3
V gene: TRBV3-1/TRBV3-2
CDR3 DNA: TGTGCCAGCAGGAGCGGGGGGAACACAGATACGCAGTATTTT
CDR3 protein: CASRSGGNTDTQYF

clone size: few
D gene: .
J gene: TRBJ1-2
V gene: TRBV4-1
CDR3 DNA: TGCGCCAGCAGCCTAGTGGGAGGGGGGATGGTTACCTATGGCTACACCTTC
CDR3 protein: CASSLVGGGMVTYGYTF

clone size: .
D gene: .
J gene: TRBJ2-3
V gene: TRBV5-4
CDR3 DNA: TGTGCCAGCAGCTTGGGACACACAGATACGCAGTATTTT
CDR3 protein: CASSLGHTDTQYF

clone size: .
D gene: TRBD1
J gene: TRBJ1-2
V gene: TRBV5-1
CDR3 DNA: TGCGCCAGCAGCCGGACAGGAGAGAGCTATGGCTACACCTTC
CDR3 protein: CASSRTGESYGYTF

clone size: .
D gene: .
J gene: TRBJ2-7
V gene: TRBV11-2
CDR3 DNA: TGTGCCAGCAGCACAGGGAGCGAGCAGTACTTC
CDR3 protein: CASSTGSEQYF

clone size: .
D gene: .
J gene: TRBJ2-3
V gene: TRBV2
CDR3 DNA: TGTGCCAGCAGTCTTGGGGGGGCGGGTACAGATACGCAGTATTTT
CDR3 protein: CASSLGGAGTDTQYF

clone size: .
D gene: TRBD1
J gene: TRBJ2-5
V gene: TRBV7-2
CDR3 DNA: TGTGCCAGCAGCCTGGGGACAGGGAGTAGGTCAGAGACCCAGTACTTC
CDR3 protein: CASSLGTGSRSETQYF

clone size: once
D gene: .
J gene: TRBJ1-2
V gene: TRBV6-5
CDR3 DNA: TGTGCCAGCAGTTCCGGGGTCTATGGCTACACCTTC
CDR3 protein: CASSSGVYGYTF

clone size: .
D gene: .
J gene: TRBJ2-5
V gene: TRBV6-6
CDR3 DNA: TGTGCCAGCAGTTGGAGGGAGACCCAGTACTTC
CDR3 protein: CASSWRETQYF

clone size: .
D gene: .
J gene: TRBJ2-3
V gene: TRBV7-8
CDR3 DNA: TGTGCCAGCAGCTTAGGTCGGGCCGGGGTCACAGATACGCAGTATTTT
CDR3 protein: CASSLGRAGVTDTQYF

clone size: .
D gene: .
J gene: TRBJ2-1
V gene: TRBV19
CDR3 DNA: TGTGCCAGTAGACCTCCAGGGGGACTTAACAATGAGCAGTTCTTC
CDR3 protein: CASRPPGGLNNEQFF